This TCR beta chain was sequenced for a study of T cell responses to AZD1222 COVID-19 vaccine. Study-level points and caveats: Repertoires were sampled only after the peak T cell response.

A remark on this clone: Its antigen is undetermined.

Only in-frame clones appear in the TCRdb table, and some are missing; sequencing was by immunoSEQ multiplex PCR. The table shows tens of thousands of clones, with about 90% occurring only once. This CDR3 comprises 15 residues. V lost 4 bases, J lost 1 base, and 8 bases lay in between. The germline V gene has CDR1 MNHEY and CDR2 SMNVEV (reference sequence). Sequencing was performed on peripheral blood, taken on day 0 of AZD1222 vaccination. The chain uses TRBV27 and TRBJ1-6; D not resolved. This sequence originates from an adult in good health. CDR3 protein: CASSSPGSYNSPLHF. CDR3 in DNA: TGTGCCAGCAGTTCCCCTGGGTCCTATAATTCACCCCTCCACTTT.